A single T cell receptor beta chain is shown here with its context. Its antigen remains unknown. The data belong to a study of cytomegalovirus exposure and HLA in healthy donors. Study-level results: There were several of the most significant clusters that appeared linked to common viral pathogens in a later analysis. On later analysis, the bulk of CMV-associated TCR beta chains appeared to be HLA-restricted.

The CDR3 runs to 14 residues. Between the trimmed V and J ends, which lost 3 bases and 1 base, there was a span of 7 bases. Germline CDR1 reads SNHLY; CDR2 reads FYNNEI. A multiplex PCR was run with 60 Vbeta primers and 13 Jbeta primers. Assay: immunoSEQ multiplex PCR; the TCRdb copy retains only in-frame clones and omits some. The data hold under 130,000 clones, with more than 65% observed a single time. Healthy bone marrow donors made up the cohort. The V and J genes are TRBV2 and TRBJ1-5; D is ambiguous. This sequence was found in a woman aged 18-35 years in good health and CMV-seropositive. The sample comprised PBMCs. CDR3: CASSDPPSNQPQHF. CDR3 nucleotides: TGTGCCAGCAGTGACCCTCCCAGCAATCAGCCCCAGCATTTT.